One sample yielded the 5 T cell receptor beta chains listed below, sequenced in a study of blood T cells in healthy people across ages (dated by TCRdb to the mid-2010s). The receptor library was made with 5' RACE. Instrument on record: Illumina HiSeq 2500. A second PCR of roughly 7 to 11 cycles was performed with a sample-barcoded 5' primer and a J-beta primer mix. TCRdb reanalyzed the raw reads on its own, using fastp at Q25 for trimming and MiXCR for clone calling, and kept in-frame beta chains. Here each entry gathers all rows of one CDR3 protein and keeps the most common genes and DNA. Recorded for this sample are around 1.5 million distinct CDR3 sequences; roughly 64% of them occurred a single time. The ten largest account for 6.5% to 8.5% of the sample. Sequencing was performed on blood. The receptors were gathered from a man aged 18 to 35 in good health.

This chain connects TRBV20-1 to TRBJ2-5; TRBD2 might be the D (6 bases). From germline, CDR1 is DFQATT and CDR2 SNEGSKA (reference sequence). The CDR3 has 12 amino acids. Trimming left V 6 bases short and J 5 bases short, with 13 bases between. The CDR3 region is CSATTRLETQYF. The CDR3 nucleotides read TGCAGTGCGACGACTAGGTTGGAGACCCAGTACTTC.

The chain joins TRBV7-2 to TRBJ2-7; D is unresolved. Trimming stripped 1 base from V and 0 bases from J, with 7 bases between. Germline V gene data show CDR1 as SGHTA and CDR2 as FQGNSA. This CDR3 spans 14 amino acids. The CDR3 region is CASSLGLPSYEQYF. The CDR3 coding sequence is TGTGCCAGCAGCTTAGGTCTACCCTCCTACGAGCAGTACTTC. Full variable domain (outside the CDR3, taken from reference TRBV7-2 and TRBJ2-7): GAGVSQSPSNKVTEKGKDVELRCDPISGHTALYWYRQSLGQGLEFLIYFQGNSAPDKSGLPSDRFSAERTGGSVSTLTIQRTQQEDSAVYLCASSLGLPSYEQYFGPGTRLTVT.

This clonotype was seen a few times. This CDR3 is CASSVGTSGIREQFF. In nucleotides, the CDR3 is TGTGCCAGCAGTGTCGGGACTAGCGGGATTAGAGAGCAGTTCTTC. The V and J genes are TRBV2 and TRBJ2-1; TRBD2 matches at 13 bases. Germline CDR1 reads SNHLY; CDR2 reads FYNNEI. Unmatched junction bases numbered 7, after V lost 4 bases and J lost 10 bases. The CDR3 covers 15 residues.

This clonotype came up once. V usage is TRBV27 and J usage is TRBJ2-1, with D hard to call. The V end lost 6 bases, the J end lost 10 bases, and 28 bases lay between the germline ends. The germline V gene encodes CDR1 MNHEY and CDR2 SMNVEV (reference sequence). The CDR3 is 17 residues long. CDR3 amino acids: CASRRLQYSGEIREQFF. The CDR3 DNA reads TGTGCCAGCAGAAGGTTACAGTACTCCGGCGAAATTAGGGAGCAGTTCTTC.

The genes are TRBV7-9 and TRBJ1-6; the D gene is possibly TRBD1 (5 bases). With 7 bases removed from V and 10 bases from J, the gap between germline ends came to 11 bases. Germline CDR1 is SEHNR and CDR2 is FQNEAQ (reference sequence). The CDR3 length is 12 residues. CDR3 sequence (DNA): TGTGCCAGCACCCGAGGGGACTCACCCCTCCACTTT. Protein product: CASTRGDSPLHF. The full variable domain, its missing parts supplied by reference TRBV7-9 and TRBJ1-6, is DTGVSQNPRHKITKRGQNVTFRCDPISEHNRLYWYRQTLGQGPEFLTYFQNEAQLEKSRLLSDRFSAERPKGSFSTLEIQRTEQGDSAMYLCASTRGDSPLHFGNGTRLTVT.